This T cell receptor beta chain was observed in a study of shared clonotypes between healthy human individuals. In the naive CD8 group, cells lacked CD45RO and were positively selected for CCR7, so terminally differentiated effector memory CD45RA+ cells were left out. The CDR3 spans 16 residues. The V gene lost 5 bases and the J gene lost 4 bases, with 21 bases spanning the gap. Germline assignment: CDR1 SSHAT and CDR2 FNYEAQ (reference sequence). Only in-frame clones appear in the TCRdb table, and some are missing; sequencing was by immunoSEQ multiplex PCR. The repertoire holds hundreds of thousands of clones, about 91% seen once, with 24% in the top ten.

The rearrangement links TRBV7-7 to TRBJ2-7; D tentatively fits TRBD1 or TRBD2 (6 bases each). Sequenced: naive CD8+ T cells sorted from blood. This clonotype was obtained from a young man in good health. The CDR3, as DNA: TGTGCCAGCAGCCCCTTTCCCGGGGGACACAAATACGAGCAGTACTTC. This codes for CASSPFPGGHKYEQYF.